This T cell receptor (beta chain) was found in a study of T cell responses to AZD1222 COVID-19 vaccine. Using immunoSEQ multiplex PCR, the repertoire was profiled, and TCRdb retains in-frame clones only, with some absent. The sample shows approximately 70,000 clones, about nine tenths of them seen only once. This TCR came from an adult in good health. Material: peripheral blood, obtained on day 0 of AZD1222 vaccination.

CDR3 loop: CASSQANQETQYF. The CDR3 region has the DNA TGCGCCAGCAGCCAGGCAAACCAAGAGACCCAGTACTTC. V gene TRBV4-1 combines with J gene TRBJ2-5; D remains unclear. The CDR3 is made up of 13 amino acids. The V end was cut by 3 bases, the J end by 0 bases, with 5 bases between. Germline V gene data show CDR1 as MGHRA and CDR2 as YSYEKL.